Listed below are T cell receptor beta chains from one sample, sequenced in a study of post-analysis software for immune sequencing data. One entry per CDR3 protein, called by TCRdb with MiXCR from the PCR reads. The sample includes hundreds of thousands of distinct CDR3 sequences, roughly 29% of them seen just once. Sequencing was done on a sample of blood. The receptors stem from a girl under 18 with multiple sclerosis. Both conserved end residues are part of each CDR3. A D gene is named only where the DNA matches it firmly. Expanded clones are given a class, and other clones once, few, many or no size at all.

d_call clone_size j_call v_call cdr3_nt cdr3_aa
. . TRBJ2-1 TRBV29-1 TGCAGCGTTGAAGTGGGGGTAGGGAATGAGCAGTTCTTC CSVEVGVGNEQFF
. . TRBJ2-1 TRBV6-2/TRBV6-3 TGTGCCAGCAGGCTGTCGGGGGTCTACAATGAGCAGTTCTTC CASRLSGVYNEQFF
. . TRBJ2-3 TRBV12-3/TRBV12-4 TGTGCCAGCAGTCCTTCCGTGGCCACAGATACGCAGTATTTT CASSPSVATDTQYF
TRBD2 . TRBJ2-5 TRBV2 TGTGCCAGCAGCCCTGCGGGACTAGCGGGGTACCAAGAGACCCAGTACTTC CASSPAGLAGYQETQYF
TRBD1 . TRBJ1-2 TRBV6-1 TGTGCCAGCAGTGAAGCTGGGGGACAGCGGGCCTATGGCTACACCTTC CASSEAGGQRAYGYTF
TRBD2 . TRBJ2-1 TRBV12-3/TRBV12-4 TGTGCCAGCACCCCAGGACTAGCGGGGTACAATGAGCAGTTCTTC CASTPGLAGYNEQFF
TRBD1 few TRBJ1-5 TRBV6-5 TGTGCCAGCAGTAACAGACAGGGCCGTCAGCCCCAGCATTTT CASSNRQGRQPQHF
. few TRBJ2-5 TRBV29-1 TGCAGCGTGGCCGGGACAAAGAGGCGGGCAGAAGAGACCCAGTACTTC CSVAGTKRRAEETQYF
TRBD2 . TRBJ2-5 TRBV10-3 TGTGCCATCAGGGCCGGGACTAGCGGGAGACAAGAGACCCAGTACTTC CAIRAGTSGRQETQYF
TRBD2 . TRBJ2-7 TRBV20-1 TGCAGTGCCTCGTTAACCACTAGCGGGGATTACGAGCAGTACTTC CSASLTTSGDYEQYF